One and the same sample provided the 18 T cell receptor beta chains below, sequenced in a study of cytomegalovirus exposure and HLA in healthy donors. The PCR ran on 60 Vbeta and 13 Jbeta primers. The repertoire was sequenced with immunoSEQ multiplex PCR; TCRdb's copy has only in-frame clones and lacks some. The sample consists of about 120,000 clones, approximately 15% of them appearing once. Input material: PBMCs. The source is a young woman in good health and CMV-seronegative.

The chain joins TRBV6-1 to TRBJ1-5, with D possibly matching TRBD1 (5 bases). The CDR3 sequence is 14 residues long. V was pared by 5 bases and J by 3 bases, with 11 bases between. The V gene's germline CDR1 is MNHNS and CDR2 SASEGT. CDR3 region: CASSSRVYNQPQHF. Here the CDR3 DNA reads TGTGCCAGCAGTAGCAGGGTTTACAATCAGCCCCAGCATTTT.

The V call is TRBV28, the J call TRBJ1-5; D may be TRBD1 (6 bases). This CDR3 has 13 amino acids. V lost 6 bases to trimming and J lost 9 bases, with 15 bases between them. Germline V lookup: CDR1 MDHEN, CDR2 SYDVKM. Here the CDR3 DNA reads TGTGCCAGCAGGCGGGGGGCAGGCAGGCCCCAGCATTTT. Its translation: CASRRGAGRPQHF.

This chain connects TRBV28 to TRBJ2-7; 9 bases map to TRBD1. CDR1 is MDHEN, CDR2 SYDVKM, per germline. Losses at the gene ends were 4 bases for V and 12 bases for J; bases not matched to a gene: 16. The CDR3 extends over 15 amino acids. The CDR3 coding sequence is TGTGCCAGCAGTTCCCCGGGACAGGGAGGGGATATCGGGTACTTC. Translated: CASSSPGQGGDIGYF.

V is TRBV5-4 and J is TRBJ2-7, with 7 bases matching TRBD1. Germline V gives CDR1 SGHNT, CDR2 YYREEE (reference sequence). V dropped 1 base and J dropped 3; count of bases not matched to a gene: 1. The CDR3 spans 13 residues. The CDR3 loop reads CASSLNRGYEQYF. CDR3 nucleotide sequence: TGTGCCAGCAGCTTGAACAGGGGCTACGAGCAGTACTTC.

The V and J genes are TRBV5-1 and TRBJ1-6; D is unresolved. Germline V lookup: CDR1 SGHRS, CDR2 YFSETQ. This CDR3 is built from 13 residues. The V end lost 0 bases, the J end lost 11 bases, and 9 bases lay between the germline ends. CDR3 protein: CASSLEPGTPLHF. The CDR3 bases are TGCGCCAGCAGCTTGGAACCGGGGACACCCCTCCACTTT.

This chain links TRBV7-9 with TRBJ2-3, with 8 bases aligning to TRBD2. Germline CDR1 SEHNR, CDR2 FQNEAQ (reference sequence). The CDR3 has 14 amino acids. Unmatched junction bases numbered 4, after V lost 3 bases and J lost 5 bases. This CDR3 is CASSLALAGDTQYF. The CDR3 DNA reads TGTGCCAGCAGCTTGGCCCTAGCGGGAGATACGCAGTATTTT.

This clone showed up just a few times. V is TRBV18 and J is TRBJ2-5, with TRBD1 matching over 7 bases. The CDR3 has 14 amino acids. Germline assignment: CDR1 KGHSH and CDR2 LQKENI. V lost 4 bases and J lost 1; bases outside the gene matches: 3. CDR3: CASSLNRGQETQYF. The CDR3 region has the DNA TGTGCCAGCTCACTGAACAGGGGCCAAGAGACCCAGTACTTC.

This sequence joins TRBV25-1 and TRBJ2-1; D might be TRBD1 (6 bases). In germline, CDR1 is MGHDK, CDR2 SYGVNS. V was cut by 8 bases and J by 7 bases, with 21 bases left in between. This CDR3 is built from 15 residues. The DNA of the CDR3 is TGTGCCAGCGGGGGCGAGACCAAGACTAAAAATGAGCAGTTCTTC. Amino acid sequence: CASGGETKTKNEQFF.

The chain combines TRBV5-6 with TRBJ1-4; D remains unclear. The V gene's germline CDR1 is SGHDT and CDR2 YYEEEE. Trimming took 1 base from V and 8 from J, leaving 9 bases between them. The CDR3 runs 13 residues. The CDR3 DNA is TGTGCCAGCAGCTTGACATCCGGGGAAAAACTGTTTTTT. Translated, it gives CASSLTSGEKLFF.

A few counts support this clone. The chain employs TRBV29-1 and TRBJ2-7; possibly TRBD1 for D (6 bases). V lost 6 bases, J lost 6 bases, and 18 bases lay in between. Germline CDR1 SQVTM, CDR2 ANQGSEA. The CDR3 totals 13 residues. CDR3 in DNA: TGCAGCGTAGCCGGGACAACAGTCGCCGAGCAGTACTTC. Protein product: CSVAGTTVAEQYF.

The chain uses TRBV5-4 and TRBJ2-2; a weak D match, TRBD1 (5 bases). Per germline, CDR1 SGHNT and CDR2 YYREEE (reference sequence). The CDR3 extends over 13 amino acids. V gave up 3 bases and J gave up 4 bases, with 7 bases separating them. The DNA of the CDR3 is TGTGCCAGCAGCTGGGGCGCCACCGGGGAGCTGTTTTTT. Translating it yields CASSWGATGELFF.

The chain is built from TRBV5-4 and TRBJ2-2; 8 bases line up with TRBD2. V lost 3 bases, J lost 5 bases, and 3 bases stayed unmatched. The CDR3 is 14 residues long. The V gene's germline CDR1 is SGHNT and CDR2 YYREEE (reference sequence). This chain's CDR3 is CASSSGLATGELFF. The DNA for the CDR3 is TGTGCCAGCAGCTCCGGACTAGCTACCGGGGAGCTGTTTTTT.

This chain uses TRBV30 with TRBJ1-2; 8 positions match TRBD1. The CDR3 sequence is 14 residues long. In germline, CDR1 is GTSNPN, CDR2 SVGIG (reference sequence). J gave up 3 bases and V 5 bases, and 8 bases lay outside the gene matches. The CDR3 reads CAWDPDRVDYGYTF. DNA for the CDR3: TGTGCCTGGGATCCGGACAGGGTTGACTATGGCTACACCTTC.

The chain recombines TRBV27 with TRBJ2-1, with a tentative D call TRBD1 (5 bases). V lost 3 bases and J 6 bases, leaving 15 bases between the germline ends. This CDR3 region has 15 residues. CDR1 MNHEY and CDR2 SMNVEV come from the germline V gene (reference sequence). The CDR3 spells CASSFFTGAINEQFF. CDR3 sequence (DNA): TGTGCCAGCAGTTTCTTTACAGGAGCGATCAATGAGCAGTTCTTC.

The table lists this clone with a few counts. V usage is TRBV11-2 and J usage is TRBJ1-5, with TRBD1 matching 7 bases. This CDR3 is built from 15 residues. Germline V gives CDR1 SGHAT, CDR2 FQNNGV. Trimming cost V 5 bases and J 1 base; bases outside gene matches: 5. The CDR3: CASSRTGLSNQPQHF. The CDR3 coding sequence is TGTGCCAGCAGCCGGACAGGACTCAGCAATCAGCCCCAGCATTTT.

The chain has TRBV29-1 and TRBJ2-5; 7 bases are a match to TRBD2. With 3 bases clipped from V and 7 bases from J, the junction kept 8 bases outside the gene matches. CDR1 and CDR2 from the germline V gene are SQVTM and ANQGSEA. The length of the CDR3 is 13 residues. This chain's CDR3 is CSVDGAGDGTQYF. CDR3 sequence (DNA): TGCAGCGTTGATGGGGCGGGGGATGGGACCCAGTACTTC.

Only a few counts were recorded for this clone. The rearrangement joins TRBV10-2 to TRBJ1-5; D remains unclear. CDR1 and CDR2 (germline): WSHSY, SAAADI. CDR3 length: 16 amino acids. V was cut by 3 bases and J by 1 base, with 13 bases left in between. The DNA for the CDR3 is TGCGCCAGCAGTGAAAGGAGGACGGGAAGCAATCAGCCCCAGCATTTT. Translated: CASSERRTGSNQPQHF.

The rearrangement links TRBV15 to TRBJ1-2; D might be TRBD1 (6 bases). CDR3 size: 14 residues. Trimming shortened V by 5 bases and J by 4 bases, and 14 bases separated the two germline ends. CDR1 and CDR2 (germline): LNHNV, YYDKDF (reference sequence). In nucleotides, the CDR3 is TGTGCCACCAGCCCCCTCGCAGGGGCCTATGGCTACACCTTC. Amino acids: CATSPLAGAYGYTF.